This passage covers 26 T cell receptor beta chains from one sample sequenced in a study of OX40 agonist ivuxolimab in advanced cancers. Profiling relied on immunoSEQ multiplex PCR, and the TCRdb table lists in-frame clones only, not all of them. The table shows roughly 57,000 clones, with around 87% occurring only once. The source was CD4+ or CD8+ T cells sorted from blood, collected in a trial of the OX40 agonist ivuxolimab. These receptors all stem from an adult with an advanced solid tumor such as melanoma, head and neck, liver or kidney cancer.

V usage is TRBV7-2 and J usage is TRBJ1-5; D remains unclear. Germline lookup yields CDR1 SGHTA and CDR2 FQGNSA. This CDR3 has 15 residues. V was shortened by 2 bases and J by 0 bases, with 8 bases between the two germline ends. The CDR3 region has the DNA TGTGCCAGCAGCTTAAGTGGGTATAGCAATCAGCCCCAGCATTTT. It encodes CASSLSGYSNQPQHF.

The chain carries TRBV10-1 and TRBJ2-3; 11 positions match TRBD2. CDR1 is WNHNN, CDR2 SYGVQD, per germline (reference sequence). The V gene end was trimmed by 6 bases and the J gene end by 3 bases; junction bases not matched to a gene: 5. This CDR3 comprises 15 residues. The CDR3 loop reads CASSTSGRSTDTQYF. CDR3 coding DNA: TGCGCCAGCAGCACTAGCGGGAGATCGACAGATACGCAGTATTTT.

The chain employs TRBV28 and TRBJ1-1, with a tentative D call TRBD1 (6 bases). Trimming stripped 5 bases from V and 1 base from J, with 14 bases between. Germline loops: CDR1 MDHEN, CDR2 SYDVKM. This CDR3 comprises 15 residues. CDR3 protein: CASSQQTGGNTEAFF. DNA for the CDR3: TGTGCCAGCAGTCAGCAGACAGGAGGGAACACTGAAGCTTTCTTT.

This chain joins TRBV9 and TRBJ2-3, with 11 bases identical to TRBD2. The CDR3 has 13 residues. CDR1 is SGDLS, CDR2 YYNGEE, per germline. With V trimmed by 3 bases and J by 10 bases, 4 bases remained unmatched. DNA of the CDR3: TGTGCCAGCAGCGCGACTAGCGGGATCGCGCAGTATTTT. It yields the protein CASSATSGIAQYF.

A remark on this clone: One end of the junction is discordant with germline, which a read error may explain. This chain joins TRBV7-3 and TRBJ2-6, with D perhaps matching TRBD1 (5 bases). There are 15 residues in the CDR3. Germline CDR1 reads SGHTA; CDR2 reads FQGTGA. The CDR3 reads CTSSLGESGANVLTF. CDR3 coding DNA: TGTACCAGCAGCTTAGGGGAATCTGGGGCCAACGTCCTGACTTTC. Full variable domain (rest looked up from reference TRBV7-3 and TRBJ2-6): GAGVSQTPSNKVTEKGKYVELRCDPISGHTALYWYRQSLGQGPEFLIYFQGTGAADDSGLPNDRFFAVRPEGSVSTLKIQRTERGDSAVYLCTSSLGESGANVLTFGAGSRLTVL.

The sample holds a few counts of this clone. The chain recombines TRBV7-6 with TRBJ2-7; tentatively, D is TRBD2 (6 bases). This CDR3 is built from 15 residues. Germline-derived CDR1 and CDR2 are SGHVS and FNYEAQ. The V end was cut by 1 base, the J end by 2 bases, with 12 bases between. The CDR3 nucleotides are TGTGCCAGCAGCTTAGGCGGGACGGACCCCTACGAGCAGTACTTC. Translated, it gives CASSLGGTDPYEQYF.

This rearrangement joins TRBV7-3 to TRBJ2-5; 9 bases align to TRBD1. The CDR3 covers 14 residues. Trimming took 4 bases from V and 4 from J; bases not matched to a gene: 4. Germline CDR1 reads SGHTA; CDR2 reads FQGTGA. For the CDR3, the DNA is TGTGCCAGCAGCTCGGGACAGGGAGGAGAGACCCAGTACTTC. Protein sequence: CASSSGQGGETQYF.

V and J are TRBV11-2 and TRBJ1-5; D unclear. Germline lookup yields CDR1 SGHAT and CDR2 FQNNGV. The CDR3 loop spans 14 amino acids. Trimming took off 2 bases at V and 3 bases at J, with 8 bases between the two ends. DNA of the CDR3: TGTGCCAGCAGCTTATATGGGTTCAATCAGCCCCAGCATTTT. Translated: CASSLYGFNQPQHF.

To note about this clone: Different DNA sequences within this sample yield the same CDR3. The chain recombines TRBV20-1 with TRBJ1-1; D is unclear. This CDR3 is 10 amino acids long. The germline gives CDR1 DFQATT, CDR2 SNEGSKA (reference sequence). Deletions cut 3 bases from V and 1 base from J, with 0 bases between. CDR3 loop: CSARNTEAFF. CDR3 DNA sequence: TGCAGTGCTAGGAACACTGAAGCTTTCTTT.

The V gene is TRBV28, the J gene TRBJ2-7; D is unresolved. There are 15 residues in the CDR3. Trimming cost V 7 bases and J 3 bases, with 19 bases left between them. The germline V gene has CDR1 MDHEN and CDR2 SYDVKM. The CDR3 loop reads CASNPGQASLYEQYF. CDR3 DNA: TGTGCCAGCAACCCCGGGCAGGCCTCTCTCTACGAGCAGTACTTC. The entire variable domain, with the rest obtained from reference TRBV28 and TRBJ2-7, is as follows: DVKVTQSSRYLVKRTGEKVFLECVQDMDHENMFWYRQDPGLGLRLIYFSYDVKMKEKGDIPEGYSVSREKKERFSLILESASTNQTSMYLCASNPGQASLYEQYFGPGTRLTVT.

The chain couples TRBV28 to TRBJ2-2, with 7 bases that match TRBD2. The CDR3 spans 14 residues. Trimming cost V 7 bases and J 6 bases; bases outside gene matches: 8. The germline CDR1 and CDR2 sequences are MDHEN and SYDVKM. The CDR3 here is CASKGGPKAGELFF. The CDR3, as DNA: TGTGCCAGCAAGGGAGGGCCAAAGGCCGGGGAGCTGTTTTTT.

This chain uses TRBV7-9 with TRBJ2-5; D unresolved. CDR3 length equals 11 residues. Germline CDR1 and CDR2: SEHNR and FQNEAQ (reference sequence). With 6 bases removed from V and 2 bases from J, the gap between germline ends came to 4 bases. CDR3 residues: CASSSQETQYF. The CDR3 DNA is TGTGCCAGCAGTTCGCAAGAGACCCAGTACTTC. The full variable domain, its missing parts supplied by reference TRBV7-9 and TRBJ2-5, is DTGVSQNPRHKITKRGQNVTFRCDPISEHNRLYWYRQTLGQGPEFLTYFQNEAQLEKSRLLSDRFSAERPKGSFSTLEIQRTEQGDSAMYLCASSSQETQYFGPGTRLLVL.

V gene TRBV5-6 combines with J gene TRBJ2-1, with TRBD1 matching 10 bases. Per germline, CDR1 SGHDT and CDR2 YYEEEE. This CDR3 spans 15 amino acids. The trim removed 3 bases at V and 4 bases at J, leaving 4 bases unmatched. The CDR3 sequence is CASSYRDRGYNEQFF. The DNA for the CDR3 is TGTGCCAGCAGCTACCGGGACAGGGGATACAATGAGCAGTTCTTC.

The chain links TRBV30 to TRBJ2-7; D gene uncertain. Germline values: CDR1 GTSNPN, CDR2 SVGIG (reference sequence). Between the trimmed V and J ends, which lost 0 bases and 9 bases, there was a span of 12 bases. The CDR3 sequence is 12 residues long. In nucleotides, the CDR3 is TGTGCCTGGAGTGTGGTTTCAGTTCTGCAGTACTTC. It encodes CAWSVVSVLQYF. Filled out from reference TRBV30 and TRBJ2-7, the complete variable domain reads SQTIHQWPATLVQPVGSPLSLECTVEGTSNPNLYWYRQAAGRGLQLLFYSVGIGQISSEVPQNLSASRPQDRQFILSSKKLLLSDSGFYLCAWSVVSVLQYFGPGTRLTVT.

The CDR3 nucleotides are TGTGCCATCAAGGTATCCGTAAGCACAGATACGCAGTATTTT. Amino acid sequence: CAIKVSVSTDTQYF. The V call is TRBV10-3, the J call TRBJ2-3; D not resolved. The CDR3 loop spans 14 amino acids. Per the germline V gene, CDR1 is ENHRY and CDR2 is SYGVKD. Between the trimmed V and J ends, which lost 7 bases and 0 bases, there was a span of 11 bases.

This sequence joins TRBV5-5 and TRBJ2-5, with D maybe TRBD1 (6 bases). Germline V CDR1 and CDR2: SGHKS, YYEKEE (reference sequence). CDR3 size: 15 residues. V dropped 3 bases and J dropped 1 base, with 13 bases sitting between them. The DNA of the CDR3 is TGTGCCAGCAGCTCAATAACAGGGACCCAAGAGACCCAGTACTTC. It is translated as CASSSITGTQETQYF.

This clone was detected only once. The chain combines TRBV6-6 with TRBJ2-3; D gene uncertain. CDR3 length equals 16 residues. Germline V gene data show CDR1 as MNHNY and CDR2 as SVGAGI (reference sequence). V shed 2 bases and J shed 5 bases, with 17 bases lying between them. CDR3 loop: CASSYPLDGVGDTQYF. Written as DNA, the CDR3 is TGTGCCAGCAGTTACCCGCTAGATGGGGTGGGAGATACGCAGTATTTT.

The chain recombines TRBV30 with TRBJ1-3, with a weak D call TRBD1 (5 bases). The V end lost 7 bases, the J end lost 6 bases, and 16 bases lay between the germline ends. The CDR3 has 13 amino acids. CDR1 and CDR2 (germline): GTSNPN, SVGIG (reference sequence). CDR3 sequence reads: CAFSPGPLNTIYF. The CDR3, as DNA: TGTGCCTTCTCCCCGGGGCCCTTAAACACCATATATTTT.

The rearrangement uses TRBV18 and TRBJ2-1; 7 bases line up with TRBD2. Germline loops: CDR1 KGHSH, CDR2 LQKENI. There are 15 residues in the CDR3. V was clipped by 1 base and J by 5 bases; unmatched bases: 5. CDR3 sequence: CASSPQGGRNNEQFF. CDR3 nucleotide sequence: TGTGCCAGCTCACCACAAGGCGGGAGAAACAATGAGCAGTTCTTC. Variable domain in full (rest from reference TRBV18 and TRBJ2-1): NAGVMQNPRHLVRRRGQEARLRCSPMKGHSHVYWYRQLPEEGLKFMVYLQKENIIDESGMPKERFSAEFPKEGPSILRIQQVVRGDSAAYFCASSPQGGRNNEQFFGPGTRLTVL.

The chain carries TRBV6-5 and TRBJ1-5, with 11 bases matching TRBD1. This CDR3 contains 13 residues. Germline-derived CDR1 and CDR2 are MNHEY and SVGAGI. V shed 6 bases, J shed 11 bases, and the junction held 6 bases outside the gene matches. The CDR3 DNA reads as TGTGCCAGCAGCGGGACAGGGGGTAGGGCCCAGCATTTT. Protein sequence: CASSGTGGRAQHF.

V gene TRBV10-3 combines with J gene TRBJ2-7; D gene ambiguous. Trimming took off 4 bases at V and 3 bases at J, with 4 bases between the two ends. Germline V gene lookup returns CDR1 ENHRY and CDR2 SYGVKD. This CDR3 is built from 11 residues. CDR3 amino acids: CAISAGYEQYF. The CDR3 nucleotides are TGTGCCATCAGTGCAGGCTACGAGCAGTACTTC.

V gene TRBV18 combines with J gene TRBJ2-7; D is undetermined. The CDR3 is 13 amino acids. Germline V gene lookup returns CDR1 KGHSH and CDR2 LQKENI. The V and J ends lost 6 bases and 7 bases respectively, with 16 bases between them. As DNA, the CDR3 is TGTGCCAGCTCGGCCCGGCTGAGAGAGGAGCAGTACTTC. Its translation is CASSARLREEQYF.

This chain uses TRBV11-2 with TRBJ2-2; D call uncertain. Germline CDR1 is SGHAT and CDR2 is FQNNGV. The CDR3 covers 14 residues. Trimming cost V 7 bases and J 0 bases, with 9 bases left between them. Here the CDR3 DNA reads TGTGCCAGCACCCCGGCTCCGAACACCGGGGAGCTGTTTTTT. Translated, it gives CASTPAPNTGELFF.

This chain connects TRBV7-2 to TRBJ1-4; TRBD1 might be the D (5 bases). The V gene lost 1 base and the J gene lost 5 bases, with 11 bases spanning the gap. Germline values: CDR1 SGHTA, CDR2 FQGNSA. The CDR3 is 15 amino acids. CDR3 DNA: TGTGCCAGCAGCTTAGAGTCGGGGCGGAATGAAAAACTGTTTTTT. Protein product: CASSLESGRNEKLFF. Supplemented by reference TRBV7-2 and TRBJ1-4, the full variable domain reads GAGVSQSPSNKVTEKGKDVELRCDPISGHTALYWYRQSLGQGLEFLIYFQGNSAPDKSGLPSDRFSAERTGGSVSTLTIQRTQQEDSAVYLCASSLESGRNEKLFFGSGTQLSVL.

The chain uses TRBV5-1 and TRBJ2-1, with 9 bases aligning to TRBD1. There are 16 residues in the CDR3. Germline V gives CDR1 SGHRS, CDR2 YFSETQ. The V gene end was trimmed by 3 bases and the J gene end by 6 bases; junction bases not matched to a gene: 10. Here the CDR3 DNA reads TGCGCCAGCAGCTATACCGGGACAGGGCGTGGCAATGAGCAGTTCTTC. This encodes CASSYTGTGRGNEQFF.

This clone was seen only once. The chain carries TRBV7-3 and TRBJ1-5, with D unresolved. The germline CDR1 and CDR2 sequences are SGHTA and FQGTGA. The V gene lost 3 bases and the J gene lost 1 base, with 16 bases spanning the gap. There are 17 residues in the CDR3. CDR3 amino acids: CASSFSYGVGSNQPQHF. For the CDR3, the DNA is TGTGCCAGCAGCTTCAGCTACGGGGTGGGGAGCAATCAGCCCCAGCATTTT.